Listed below are T cell receptor beta chains from one sample, sequenced in a study of blood T cell repertoires in COVID-19. Generated by immunoSEQ multiplex PCR, the TCRdb table keeps only in-frame clones and is missing some. The repertoire includes about 200,000 clones, around 86% of them detected once, and about 5.6% sits in the top ten. Sample: PBMCs or T cells enriched from blood (not recorded which). These receptors were collected from a man aged 40-50 years with acute COVID-19. CDR3s leave out the opening cysteine and the closing phenylalanine or tryptophan.

TRBJ2-3 11 TRBV9 ASSLGTEDTQY
TRBJ2-1 13 TRBV5-5 ASRPTSALDDEQF
TRBJ2-1 13 TRBV7-2 ASSLITSPGNEQF
TRBJ1-3 15 TRBV7-9 ASSDDEEGGWGNTIY
TRBJ1-1 11 TRBV11-2 ASSSMEGTEAF
TRBJ1-2 15 TRBV27 ASSFLEDRGRGYGYT
TRBJ1-5 10 TRBV3-1/TRBV3-2 ASSHFGEPQH
TRBJ2-7 14 TRBV7-9 ASEVAKTSGSHEQY
TRBJ2-3 13 TRBV3-1/TRBV3-2 ASSQEGAGTDTQY
TRBJ2-7 13 TRBV9 ASSTQGTLSYEQY
TRBJ2-7 11 TRBV23-1 ASSQGAVREQY
TRBJ2-1 14 TRBV6-1 ASSEAGLEVWVEQF
TRBJ2-7 14 TRBV5-1 ASSLVPGQGPHEQY